This TCR beta chain was recorded in a study of shared clonotypes between healthy human individuals. Study-wide context: Ranging from 18 to 49 in age, donors were two women and three men.

V was pared by 6 bases and J by 2 bases, with 7 bases of the junction left unmatched. From germline, CDR1 is LNHDA and CDR2 SQIVND (reference sequence). This CDR3 is 15 amino acids long. There were no recent acute infections or vaccinations among the donors, who were healthy HIV-negative adults. In the CD4+ fraction, cells were divided into CD45RA+ naive and CD45RA-negative memory subsets. Tens of thousands of T cell genomes (about 0.2 ug DNA) went into each sorted-subset replicate. Using immunoSEQ multiplex PCR, the repertoire was profiled, and TCRdb retains in-frame clones only, with some absent. Of 730,000 or so clones in the sample, less than 80% were seen once.

Sequencing was performed on memory CD4+ T cells sorted from blood. The subset denotes: CD45RA-negative fraction. The sequence came from a woman in her 30s in good health. V gene TRBV19 combines with J gene TRBJ1-3; 7 nucleotides line up with TRBD1. The CDR3 DNA is TGTGCCAGTAGAATTTTGGGACAGACTGGAAACACCATATATTTT. This sequence encodes CASRILGQTGNTIYF.